A selection of T cell receptor beta chains follows, all from one sample in a study of blood T cell repertoires in COVID-19. The assay was immunoSEQ multiplex PCR, and TCRdb's table has in-frame clones only and misses some. The sample shows under 130,000 clones, 80% to 90% of them seen only once. Sequenced: peripheral blood. All receptors derive from a human donor in a cohort sampled during active COVID-19. Each CDR3 is given with its conserved first and last residue. The D gene is left open where the match is weak. Clone size is given for some rows only: seen once, a few or many times, or a class if the clone is expanded.

D: TRBD1; size: .; V: TRBV6-6; J: TRBJ1-6; CDR3: CASSSDRGYSPLHF; DNA: TGTGCCAGCAGTTCGGACAGGGGGTATTCACCCCTCCACTTT
D: .; size: .; V: TRBV28; J: TRBJ2-7; CDR3: CASSIDSYEQYF; DNA: TGTGCCAGCAGTATTGACAGCTACGAGCAGTACTTC
D: TRBD2; size: .; V: TRBV7-9; J: TRBJ2-3; CDR3: CASSLASGIPDTQYF; DNA: TGTGCCAGCAGCTTGGCTAGCGGCATTCCAGATACGCAGTATTTT
D: .; size: .; V: TRBV2; J: TRBJ1-3; CDR3: CASSVLAGTGTGNTIYF; DNA: TGTGCCAGCAGTGTCCTTGCGGGAACGGGTACTGGAAACACCATATATTTT
D: .; size: once; V: TRBV21-1; J: TRBJ2-7; CDR3: CASSTGEETSGNTYEQYF; DNA: TGTGCCAGCAGTACAGGGGAGGAGACTAGCGGGAACACCTACGAGCAGTACTTC
D: .; size: .; V: TRBV7-3; J: TRBJ2-3; CDR3: CASSSRIGGDTDTQYF; DNA: TGTGCCAGCAGCTCCCGTATCGGCGGGGACACAGATACGCAGTATTTT
D: TRBD1; size: .; V: TRBV24-1; J: TRBJ2-7; CDR3: CATSDTGAYEQYF; DNA: TGTGCCACCAGTGATACAGGGGCGTACGAGCAGTACTTC
D: TRBD2; size: .; V: TRBV5-1; J: TRBJ2-5; CDR3: CASSTGLAGYQETQYF; DNA: TGCGCCAGCAGCACGGGACTAGCGGGGTACCAAGAGACCCAGTACTTC
D: TRBD1; size: .; V: TRBV19; J: TRBJ1-5; CDR3: CASSIFRDRTYYSNQPQHF; DNA: TGTGCCAGTAGTATCTTCCGGGACAGGACATACTATAGCAATCAGCCCCAGCATTTT
D: .; size: .; V: TRBV29-1; J: TRBJ2-2; CDR3: CSVPLYTGELFF; DNA: TGCAGCGTCCCTCTATACACCGGGGAGCTGTTTTTT
D: TRBD1; size: .; V: TRBV2; J: TRBJ2-5; CDR3: CASGGTGQETQYF; DNA: TGTGCCAGCGGGGGGACAGGCCAAGAGACCCAGTACTTC
D: .; size: once; V: TRBV5-4; J: TRBJ2-1; CDR3: CASSLIQGGEQFF; DNA: TGTGCCAGCAGCTTGATACAGGGCGGTGAGCAGTTCTTC
D: .; size: .; V: TRBV30; J: TRBJ1-6; CDR3: CAWSTVGNSPLHF; DNA: TGTGCCTGGTCGACAGTGGGTAATTCACCCCTCCACTTT
D: .; size: .; V: TRBV30; J: TRBJ1-4; CDR3: CAWSPGFYEKLFF; DNA: TGTGCCTGGAGTCCCGGGTTTTATGAAAAACTGTTTTTT
D: .; size: .; V: TRBV2; J: TRBJ1-1; CDR3: CASSESLPYTEAFF; DNA: TGTGCCAGCAGTGAGTCCCTCCCTTACACTGAAGCTTTCTTT
D: .; size: few; V: TRBV19; J: TRBJ2-1; CDR3: CASSLGGSRGSEQFF; DNA: TGTGCCAGTAGCCTCGGAGGATCCCGCGGGTCTGAGCAGTTCTTC